This TCR beta chain came from a study of shared clonotypes between healthy human individuals (dated by TCRdb to about 2020). In terms of the full investigation: Two women and three men aged 18 to 49 years were included in the cohort. For each donor, CD4 naive and CD4 memory were each given three plates, CD8 naive was given two plates, and CD8 memory was given one plate. To estimate repertoire size and how much clonotypes are shared between individuals, the study performed deep sequencing of blood TCR repertoires from a few healthy adults. Libraries were prepared and TCR repertoires were sequenced by different laboratories using diverse techniques, in order to increase sequencing depth and limit assay-specific biases. Between about 0.8 and 9 billion PBMCs per donor were obtained by leukapheresis.

Findings and caveats that apply to the study as a whole: Rarefaction of sorted-subset datasets indicated incomplete sequencing despite the large sequencing depth. The small number of donors limited the genetic and exposure-history diversity represented. Higher generation probabilities were observed for clonotypes shared by all four sorted-subset donors than for non-shared clonotypes. Sampling was restricted to blood, and TCR repertoires in tissue are likely to differ from TCR repertoires in blood. Based on pairwise subsampling, the degree of clonotype sharing among donors was expected to be affected by sequencing depth. Larger estimated clonotype richness was generally found for naive subsets than for memory subsets. Across a handful of donors, approximately 5% of naive CD4, approximately 3.6% of naive CD8, 2.3% of memory CD4, and around 0.4% of memory CD8 clonotypes were shared.

CD8 naive samples were CD45RO-negative cells positively selected for CCR7, giving a CD45RA+CCR7+ population that excluded TemRA cells. The donors were healthy, HIV-negative adults who had no recently reported acute infections or vaccinations. Only Caucasian adults living in Nashville, Tennessee, USA were represented among the donors. Blood was collected by leukapheresis, and PBMCs were isolated by Ficoll-Histopaque density gradient centrifugation and then cryopreserved in liquid nitrogen vapor phase. Purity and quantity of every magnetically sorted T cell population were checked by analytical flow cytometry. Genomic DNA was isolated from each sorted fraction and quantified by UV absorbance on a Nanodrop 2000c. Regarding this clone: Its antigen target is currently unknown. Per-nucleotide qualities are absent, and no much larger clonotype sits a single base away.

Using the deep immunoSEQ assay, TCR CDR3 regions were amplified from genomic DNA by multiplex PCR. For each cell subset, the extracted genomic DNA was distributed evenly across all wells of several immunoSEQ 96-well plates, and each plate served as one replicate. For sorted subsets, around 200 ng genomic DNA, equal to 30,000 or so T cell genomes, was loaded into each replicate PCR. Purified libraries were measured with a Qubit 3.0 fluorometer, size-checked on a Bioanalyzer 2100, and measured again with the KAPA Library Quantification kit. Every immunoSEQ 96-well plate was sequenced on a separate single-read 150-cycle Illumina NextSeq 550 flow cell. The authors' pipeline ran thus. The immunoSEQ output contained only junctional sequences without quality scores, so filtering could not match that applied to full-length reads. To assign V/J genes and CDR3, sequences were annotated using PyIR, a Python wrapper for IgBLAST v1.9, with IMGT germline references. Reads with weak V/J assignments (E-value above 1e-6), missing CDR3, stop codons, out-of-frame junctions, or ambiguous translated residues were removed. V3J clonotypes were defined as sequences sharing the same inferred V gene, J gene, and CDR3 amino acid sequence. The percentage overlap between two repertoires was calculated by dividing the number of shared unique clonotypes by the size of the smaller repertoire. Richness of each repertoire was evaluated using RTK rarefaction, the Chao1 estimator, and Recon v2.1 estimates of unobserved clonotypes. Generation probabilities were computed with OLGA for all TCRbeta clonotypes obtained by the gDNA method from a few donors. TCRdb obtained this table from immuneACCESS and retained in-frame rearrangements with V and J assigned. These tables miss some clones; where compared with another copy, unresolved V genes account for less than half of the shortfall, and the remainder is unexplained. V and J calls and clone size are as listed in that table; D and trimming were resolved from the DNA. This sample gives more than 2 million clones in total; about 95% of them show up just once. The ten largest clones represent roughly 1% of the sample.

Measured from the cysteine to the phenylalanine, the CDR3 is 15 residues long. The read is trimmed to its CDR3 DNA, 45 bases read in frame from base 1. The V and J ends are trimmed by 2 bases and 3 bases, leaving 14 bases between them. From the germline V gene, CDR1 is SNHLY and CDR2 is FYNNEI. This clonotype was sampled from a man younger than 35 in good health. The V and J genes are TRBV2 and TRBJ2-7; the D gene cannot be named for sure. Sequenced sample: naive CD8+ T cells sorted from blood. The cell subset or site label, as the study defines it: CD45RA+CCR7+. The nucleotides are TGTGCCAGCAGTGAACCCGGGCTCCTTTTCTACGAGCAGTACTTC. Translated, it reads CASSEPGLLFYEQYF.